This paragraph covers one T cell receptor beta chain sequence. Its antigen is not identified. Antigen-specific CD4+ T cells were expanded (with viral peptide pools) by the ViraFEST assay ahead of sequencing. Investigators separated out CD4+ T cells once approximately 10 days of culture had passed. The cohort was immunized with two doses of either the BNT162b2 or mRNA-1273 vaccine. Negative nucleocapsid antibody tests before and after vaccination confirmed no previous SARS-CoV-2 infection. Days 3 and 7 saw half the medium replaced with IL-2 medium. Trimming cost V 3 bases and J 2 bases, with 13 bases left between them. Germline assignment: CDR1 LNHDA and CDR2 SQIVND (reference sequence). This CDR3 has 16 amino acids. The table came from immunoSEQ multiplex PCR; TCRdb's copy has only in-frame clones and leaves some out. The table includes 15,000 to 20,000 clones, about three quarters detected once. The data derive from a study of vaccination effects on CD4 cells after COVID-19. Findings and limits, study-wide: Convalescent patients were few in the study, and early post-infection timepoints were absent.

V and J are TRBV19 and TRBJ2-2; D is perhaps TRBD2 (7 bases). The input for sequencing was CD4+ T cells from PBMCs cultured with HCoV-NL63 spike peptides, taken after COVID-19 vaccination. The sequence was obtained from a human donor who received a COVID-19 vaccine. The CDR3 loop is CASSMGGPLNTGELFF. The DNA of the CDR3 is TGTGCCAGTAGTATGGGGGGGCCCCTCAACACCGGGGAGCTGTTTTTT. Supplemented by reference TRBV19 and TRBJ2-2, the full variable domain reads DGGITQSPKYLFRKEGQNVTLSCEQNLNHDAMYWYRQDPGQGLRLIYYSQIVNDFQKGDIAEGYSVSREKKESFPLTVTSAQKNPTAFYLCASSMGGPLNTGELFFGEGSRLTVL.